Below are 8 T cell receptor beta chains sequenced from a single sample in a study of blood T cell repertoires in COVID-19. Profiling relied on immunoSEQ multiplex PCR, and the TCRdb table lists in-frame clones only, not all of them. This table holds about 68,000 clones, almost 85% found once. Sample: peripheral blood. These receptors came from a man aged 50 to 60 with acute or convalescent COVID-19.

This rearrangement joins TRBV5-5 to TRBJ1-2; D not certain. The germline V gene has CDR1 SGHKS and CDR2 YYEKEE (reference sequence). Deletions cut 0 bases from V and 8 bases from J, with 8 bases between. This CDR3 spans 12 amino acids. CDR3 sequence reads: CASSLASEGYTF. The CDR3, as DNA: TGTGCCAGCAGCTTGGCTTCCGAGGGCTACACCTTC.

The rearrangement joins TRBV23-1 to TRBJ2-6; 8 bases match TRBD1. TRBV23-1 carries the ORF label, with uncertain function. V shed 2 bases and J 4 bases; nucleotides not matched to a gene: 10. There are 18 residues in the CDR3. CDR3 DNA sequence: TGCGCCAGCAGTCAAGCCCGGGACAGGTCATACGGGGCCAACGTCCTGACTTTC. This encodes CASSQARDRSYGANVLTF.

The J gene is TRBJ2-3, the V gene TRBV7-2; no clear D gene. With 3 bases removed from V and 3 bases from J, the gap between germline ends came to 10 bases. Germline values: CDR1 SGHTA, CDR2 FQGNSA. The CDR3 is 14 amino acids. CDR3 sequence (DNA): TGTGCCAGCAGCTTTGAGAGTTTTACAGATACGCAGTATTTT. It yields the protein CASSFESFTDTQYF.

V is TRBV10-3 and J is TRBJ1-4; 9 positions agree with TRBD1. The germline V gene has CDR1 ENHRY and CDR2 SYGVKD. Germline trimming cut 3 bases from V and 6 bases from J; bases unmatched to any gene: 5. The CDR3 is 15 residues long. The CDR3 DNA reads TGTGCCATCAGTGACTACAGGGGGCGGGATGAAAAACTGTTTTTT. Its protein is CAISDYRGRDEKLFF.

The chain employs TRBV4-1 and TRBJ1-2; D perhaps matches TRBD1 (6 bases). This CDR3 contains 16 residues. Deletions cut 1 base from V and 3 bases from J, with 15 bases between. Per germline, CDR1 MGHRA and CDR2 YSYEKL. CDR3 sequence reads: CASSQGRGQLHYGYTF. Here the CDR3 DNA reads TGCGCCAGCAGCCAAGGCAGGGGCCAACTGCACTATGGCTACACCTTC.

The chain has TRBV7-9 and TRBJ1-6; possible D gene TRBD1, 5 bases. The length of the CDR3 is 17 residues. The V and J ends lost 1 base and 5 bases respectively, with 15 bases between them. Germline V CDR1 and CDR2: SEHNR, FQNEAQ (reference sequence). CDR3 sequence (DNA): TGTGCCAGCAGCTTAGATAGTCCCAGGGCGGATAATTCACCCCTCCACTTT. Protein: CASSLDSPRADNSPLHF.

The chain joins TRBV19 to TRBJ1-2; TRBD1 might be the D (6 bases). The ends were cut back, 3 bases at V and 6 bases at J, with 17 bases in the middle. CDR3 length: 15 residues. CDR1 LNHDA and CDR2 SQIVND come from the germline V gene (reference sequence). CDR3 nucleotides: TGTGCCAGTAGTATGGGACACCAATTTGTAGATGGCTACACCTTC. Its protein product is CASSMGHQFVDGYTF.

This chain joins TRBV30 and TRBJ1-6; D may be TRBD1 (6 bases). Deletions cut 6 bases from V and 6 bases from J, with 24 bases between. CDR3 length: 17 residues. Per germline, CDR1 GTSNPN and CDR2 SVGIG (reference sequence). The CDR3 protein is CACRAGVVGGSNSPLHF. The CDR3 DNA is TGTGCCTGCCGGGCAGGGGTAGTGGGTGGAAGTAATTCACCCCTCCACTTT.